This TCR beta chain was identified in a study of blood T cell dynamics during melanoma immunotherapy. Only in-frame clones appear in the TCRdb table, and some are missing; sequencing was by immunoSEQ multiplex PCR. The sample lists about 22,000 clones; roughly 90% were seen once. As to time point: pre-treatment baseline. The CDR3 is 13 amino acids. CDR1 and CDR2 (germline): SGHRS, YFSETQ. The V gene lost 4 bases and the J gene lost 6 bases, with 11 bases spanning the gap. The genes are TRBV5-1 and TRBJ2-1, with D unresolved. The receptor comes from a human donor with melanoma. The source was blood, collected from a patient treated with checkpoint blockade. CDR3 amino acids: CASSGSRANEQFF. DNA of the CDR3: TGCGCCAGCAGCGGGTCCCGGGCCAATGAGCAGTTCTTC.